The T cell receptor (beta chain) under discussion was sequenced for a study of identical twins' blood T cells. TCRdb re-called the 5' RACE reads with MiXCR, one entry per CDR3 protein. The sample has hundreds of thousands of distinct CDR3 sequences, approximately 30% seen once. This clonotype occurred a few times. The junction had 10 bases not matched to a gene; V was cut back by 4 bases and J by 7 bases. Germline V CDR1 and CDR2: DFQATT, SNEGSKA (reference sequence). This CDR3 has 13 residues. The sequence derives from a woman aged 18-49 years in good health. The chain has TRBV20-1 and TRBJ2-7, with 7 bases that match TRBD1. The sample comprised PBMCs. Here the CDR3 reads CSATLTGDGEQYF. DNA for the CDR3: TGCAGTGCTACCCTTACAGGGGACGGGGAGCAGTACTTC.